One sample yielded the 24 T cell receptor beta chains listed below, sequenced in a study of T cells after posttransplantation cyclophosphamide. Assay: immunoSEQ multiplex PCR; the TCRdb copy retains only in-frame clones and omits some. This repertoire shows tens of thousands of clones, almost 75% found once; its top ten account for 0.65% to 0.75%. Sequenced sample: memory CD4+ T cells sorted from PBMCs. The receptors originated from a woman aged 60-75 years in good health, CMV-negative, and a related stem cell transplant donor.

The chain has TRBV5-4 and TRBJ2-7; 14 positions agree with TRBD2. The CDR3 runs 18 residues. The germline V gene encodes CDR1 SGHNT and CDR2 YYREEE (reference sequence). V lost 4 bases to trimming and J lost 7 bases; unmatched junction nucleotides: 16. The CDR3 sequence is CASSRIGTSGGVLGEQYF. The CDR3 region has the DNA TGTGCCAGCAGCCGGATCGGGACTAGCGGGGGAGTCCTAGGAGAGCAGTACTTC.

In DNA, the CDR3 is TGCAGCGTCTCACGGGGGACTGAAGCTTTCTTT. Protein product: CSVSRGTEAFF. This chain joins TRBV29-1 and TRBJ1-1; D is perhaps TRBD1 (5 bases). Germline CDR1 SQVTM, CDR2 ANQGSEA. The CDR3 covers 11 residues. V was clipped by 6 bases and J by 5 bases, with 10 bases between them.

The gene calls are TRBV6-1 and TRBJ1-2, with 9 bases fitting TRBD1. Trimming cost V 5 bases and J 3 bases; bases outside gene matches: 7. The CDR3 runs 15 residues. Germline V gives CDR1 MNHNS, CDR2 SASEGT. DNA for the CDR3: TGTGCCAGCAGTAAAACAGGGGGCGTCGACTATGGCTACACCTTC. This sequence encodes CASSKTGGVDYGYTF.

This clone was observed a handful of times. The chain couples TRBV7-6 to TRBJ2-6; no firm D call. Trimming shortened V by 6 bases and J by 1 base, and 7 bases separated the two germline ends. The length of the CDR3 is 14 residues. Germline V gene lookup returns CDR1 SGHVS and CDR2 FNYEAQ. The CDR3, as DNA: TGTGCCAGCAGTCCCCTTTCTGGGGCCAACGTCCTGACTTTC. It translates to CASSPLSGANVLTF.

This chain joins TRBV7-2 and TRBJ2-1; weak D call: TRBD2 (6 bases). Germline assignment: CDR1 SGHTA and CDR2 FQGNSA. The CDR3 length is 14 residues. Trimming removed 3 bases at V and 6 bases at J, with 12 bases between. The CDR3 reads CASSFSVAVNEQFF. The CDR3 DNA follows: TGTGCCAGCAGCTTTTCGGTAGCGGTCAATGAGCAGTTCTTC.

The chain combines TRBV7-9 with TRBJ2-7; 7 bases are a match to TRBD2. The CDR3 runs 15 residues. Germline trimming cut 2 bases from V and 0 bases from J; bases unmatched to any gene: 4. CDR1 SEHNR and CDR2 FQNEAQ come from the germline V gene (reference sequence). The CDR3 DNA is TGTGCCAGCAGCTTAATAGGACTAGACTCCTACGAGCAGTACTTC. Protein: CASSLIGLDSYEQYF. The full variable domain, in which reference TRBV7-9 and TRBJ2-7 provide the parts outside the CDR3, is DTGVSQNPRHKITKRGQNVTFRCDPISEHNRLYWYRQTLGQGPEFLTYFQNEAQLEKSRLLSDRFSAERPKGSFSTLEIQRTEQGDSAMYLCASSLIGLDSYEQYFGPGTRLTVT.

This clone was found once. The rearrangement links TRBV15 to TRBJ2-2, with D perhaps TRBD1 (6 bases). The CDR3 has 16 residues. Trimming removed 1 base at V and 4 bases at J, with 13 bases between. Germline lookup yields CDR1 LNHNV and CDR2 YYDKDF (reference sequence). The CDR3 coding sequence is TGTGCCACCAGCAGAGGGTCAGGGGCGGGCACCGGGGAGCTGTTTTTT. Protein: CATSRGSGAGTGELFF.

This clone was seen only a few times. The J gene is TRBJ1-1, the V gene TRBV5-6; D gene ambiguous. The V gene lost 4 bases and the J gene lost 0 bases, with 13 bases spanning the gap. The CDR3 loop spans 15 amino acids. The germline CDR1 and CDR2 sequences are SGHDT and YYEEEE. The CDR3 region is CASSGTTAMNTEAFF. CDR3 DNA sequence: TGTGCCAGCAGCGGAACCACAGCTATGAACACTGAAGCTTTCTTT.

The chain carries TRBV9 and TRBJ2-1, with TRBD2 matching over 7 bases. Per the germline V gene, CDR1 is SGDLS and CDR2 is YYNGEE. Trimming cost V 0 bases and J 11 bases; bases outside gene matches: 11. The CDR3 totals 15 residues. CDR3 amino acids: CASSVDGREKGKQFF. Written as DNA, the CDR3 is TGTGCCAGCAGCGTAGATGGGCGGGAGAAAGGGAAGCAGTTCTTC.

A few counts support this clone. The CDR3 is CAGTVSTDTQYF. The CDR3 DNA reads as TGTGCCGGTACAGTTAGCACAGATACGCAGTATTTT. The genes are TRBV30 and TRBJ2-3; D is uncertain. This CDR3 spans 12 amino acids. Looked up from germline, CDR1 is GTSNPN and CDR2 is SVGIG (reference sequence). V was cut by 8 bases and J by 0 bases, with 9 bases left in between. The full variable domain, in which reference TRBV30 and TRBJ2-3 provide the parts outside the CDR3, is SQTIHQWPATLVQPVGSPLSLECTVEGTSNPNLYWYRQAAGRGLQLLFYSVGIGQISSEVPQNLSASRPQDRQFILSSKKLLLSDSGFYLCAGTVSTDTQYFGPGTRLTVL.

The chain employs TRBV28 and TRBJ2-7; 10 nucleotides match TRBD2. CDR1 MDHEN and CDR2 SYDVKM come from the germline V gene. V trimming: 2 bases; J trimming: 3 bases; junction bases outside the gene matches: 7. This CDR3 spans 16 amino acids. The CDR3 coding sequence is TGTGCCAGCAGTTTAGGAGGCCTAGCGGGAGTCTACGAGCAGTACTTC. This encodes CASSLGGLAGVYEQYF.

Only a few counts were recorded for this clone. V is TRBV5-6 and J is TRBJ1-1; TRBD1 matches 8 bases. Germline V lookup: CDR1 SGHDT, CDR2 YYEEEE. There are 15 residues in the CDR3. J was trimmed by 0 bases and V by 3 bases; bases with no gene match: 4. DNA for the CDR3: TGTGCCAGCAGCTCCTGGGACAGGTTGAACACTGAAGCTTTCTTT. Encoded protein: CASSSWDRLNTEAFF.

CDR3 loop: CASSLRGGEETQYF. In nucleotides, the CDR3 is TGTGCCAGCAGCTTACGCGGGGGGGAGGAGACCCAGTACTTC. The chain joins TRBV11-2 to TRBJ2-5; 9 nucleotides line up with TRBD2. This CDR3 has 14 residues. V shed 2 bases and J 5 bases; nucleotides not matched to a gene: 3. Germline V gives CDR1 SGHAT, CDR2 FQNNGV.

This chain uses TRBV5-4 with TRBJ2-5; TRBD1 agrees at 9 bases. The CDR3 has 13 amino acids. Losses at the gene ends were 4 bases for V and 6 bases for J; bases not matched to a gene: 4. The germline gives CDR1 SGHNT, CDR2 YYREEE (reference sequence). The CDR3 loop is CASSQDRGKTQYF. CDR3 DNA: TGTGCCAGCAGCCAGGACAGGGGAAAGACCCAGTACTTC.

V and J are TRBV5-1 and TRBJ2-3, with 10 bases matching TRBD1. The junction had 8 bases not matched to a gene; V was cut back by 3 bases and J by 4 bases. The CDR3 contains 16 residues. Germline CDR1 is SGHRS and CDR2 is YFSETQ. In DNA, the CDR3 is TGCGCCAGCAGCTCTACTGGACAGGGGGGCCCAGATACGCAGTATTTT. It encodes CASSSTGQGGPDTQYF.

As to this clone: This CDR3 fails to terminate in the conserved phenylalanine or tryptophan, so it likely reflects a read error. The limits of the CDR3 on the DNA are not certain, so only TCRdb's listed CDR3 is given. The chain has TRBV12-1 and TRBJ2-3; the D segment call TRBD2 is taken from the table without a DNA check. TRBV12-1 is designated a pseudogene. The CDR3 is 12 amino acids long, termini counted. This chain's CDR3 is CASSFAYCTSGR.

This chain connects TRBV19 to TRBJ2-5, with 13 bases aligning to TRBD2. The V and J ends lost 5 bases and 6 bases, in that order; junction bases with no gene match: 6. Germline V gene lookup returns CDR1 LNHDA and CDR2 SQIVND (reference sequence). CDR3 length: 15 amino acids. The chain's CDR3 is CASSPGTSGEKTQYF. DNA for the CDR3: TGTGCCAGTAGTCCGGGGACTAGCGGGGAAAAGACCCAGTACTTC.

The CDR3 region has the DNA TGTGCCAGTAGTATCCGGTCTAGCGGCAGCACAGATACGCAGTATTTT. Protein product: CASSIRSSGSTDTQYF. The V call is TRBV19, the J call TRBJ2-3; TRBD2 matches 7 bases. V shed 3 bases and J 0 bases; nucleotides not matched to a gene: 6. This CDR3 is built from 16 residues. The germline V gene has CDR1 LNHDA and CDR2 SQIVND (reference sequence).

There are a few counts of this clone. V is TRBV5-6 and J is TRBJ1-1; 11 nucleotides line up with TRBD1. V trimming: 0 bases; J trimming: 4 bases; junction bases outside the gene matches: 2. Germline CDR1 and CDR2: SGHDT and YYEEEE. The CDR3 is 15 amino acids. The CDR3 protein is CASSLVGQGATEAFF. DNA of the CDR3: TGTGCCAGCAGCTTGGTCGGACAGGGGGCCACTGAAGCTTTCTTT.

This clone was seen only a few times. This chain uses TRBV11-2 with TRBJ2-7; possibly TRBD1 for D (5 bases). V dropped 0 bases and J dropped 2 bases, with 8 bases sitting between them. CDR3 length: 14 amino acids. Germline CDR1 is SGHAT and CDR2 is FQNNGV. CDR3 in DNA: TGTGCCAGCAGCTTAGATCCAGGGACCTACGAGCAGTACTTC. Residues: CASSLDPGTYEQYF. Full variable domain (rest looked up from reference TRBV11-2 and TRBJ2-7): EAGVAQSPRYKIIEKRQSVAFWCNPISGHATLYWYQQILGQGPKLLIQFQNNGVVDDSQLPKDRFSAERLKGVDSTLKIQPAKLEDSAVYLCASSLDPGTYEQYFGPGTRLTVT.

The CDR3 spells CASSLAPRGGEVGAFF. The CDR3 coding sequence is TGCGCCAGCAGCTTAGCCCCGCGGGGAGGTGAGGTGGGAGCTTTCTTT. The V and J genes are TRBV5-1 and TRBJ1-1, with unresolved D. Germline V gene sequence: CDR1 SGHRS, CDR2 YFSETQ. V lost 2 bases and J 10 bases, leaving 24 bases between the germline ends. The CDR3 loop spans 16 amino acids.

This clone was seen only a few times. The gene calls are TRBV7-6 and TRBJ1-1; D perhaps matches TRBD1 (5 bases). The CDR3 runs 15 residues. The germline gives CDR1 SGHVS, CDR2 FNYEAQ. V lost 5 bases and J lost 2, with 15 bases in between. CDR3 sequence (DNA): TGTGCCAGCAGCCCCCGTGGTAGGGGTAACACTGAAGCTTTCTTT. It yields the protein CASSPRGRGNTEAFF. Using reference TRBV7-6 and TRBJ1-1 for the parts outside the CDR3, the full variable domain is GAGVSQSPRYKVTKRGQDVALRCDPISGHVSLYWYRQALGQGPEFLTYFNYEAQQDKSGLPNDRFSAERPEGSISTLTIQRTEQRDSAMYRCASSPRGRGNTEAFFGQGTRLTVV.

The CDR3 sequence is CASSVQGNTEAFF. Here the CDR3 DNA reads TGCGCCAGCAGCGTACAGGGGAACACTGAAGCTTTCTTT. V is TRBV5-1 and J is TRBJ1-1; possible D gene TRBD1, 6 bases. Trimming cost V 4 bases and J 1 base, with 8 bases left between them. The CDR3 is 13 residues long. Germline lookup yields CDR1 SGHRS and CDR2 YFSETQ.

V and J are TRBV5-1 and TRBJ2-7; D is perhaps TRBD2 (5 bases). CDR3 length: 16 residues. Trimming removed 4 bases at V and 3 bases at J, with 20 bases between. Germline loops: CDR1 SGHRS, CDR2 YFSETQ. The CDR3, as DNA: TGCGCCAGCAGCCGAGAATTTACGGGATCCTACTACGAGCAGTACTTC. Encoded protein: CASSREFTGSYYEQYF.